Reported below is one T cell receptor (beta chain). The antigen remains undetermined. The length of the CDR3 is 16 residues. Trimming removed 5 bases from V and 0 bases from J, with 15 bases in between. Germline V gene data show CDR1 as MDHEN and CDR2 as SYDVKM. The data were obtained in a study of T cell repertoires in cytomegalovirus infection. Study context: Public TCR beta signatures provided an indication of both CMV infection and a matching HLA type.

A single record per CDR3 protein comes from TCRdb applying MiXCR to the reads. This sample carries around 200,000 distinct CDR3 sequences, about 18% of them seen once, and the ten largest clones take almost 25%. Study-level points and caveats: What dominated the ex vivo response were HLA-C-restricted CMV-specific TCR beta clonotypes. Identification of carriers of CMV plus the relevant HLA was performed using cumulative public TCR beta family frequency.

This chain joins TRBV28 and TRBJ2-3; D call uncertain. Material: CD8+ T cells from PBMCs. This sequence was found in a human donor in good health (CMV status not recorded). Some clones in this sample may be carry-over from other donors' samples. The CDR3 sequence is CASSALGEASTDTQYF. In nucleotides, the CDR3 is TGTGCCAGCAGTGCCCTCGGTGAGGCAAGCACAGATACGCAGTATTTT. Looking up the rest from reference TRBV28 and TRBJ2-3 gives the full variable domain: DVKVTQSSRYLVKRTGEKVFLECVQDMDHENMFWYRQDPGLGLRLIYFSYDVKMKEKGDIPEGYSVSREKKERFSLILESASTNQTSMYLCASSALGEASTDTQYFGPGTRLTVL.